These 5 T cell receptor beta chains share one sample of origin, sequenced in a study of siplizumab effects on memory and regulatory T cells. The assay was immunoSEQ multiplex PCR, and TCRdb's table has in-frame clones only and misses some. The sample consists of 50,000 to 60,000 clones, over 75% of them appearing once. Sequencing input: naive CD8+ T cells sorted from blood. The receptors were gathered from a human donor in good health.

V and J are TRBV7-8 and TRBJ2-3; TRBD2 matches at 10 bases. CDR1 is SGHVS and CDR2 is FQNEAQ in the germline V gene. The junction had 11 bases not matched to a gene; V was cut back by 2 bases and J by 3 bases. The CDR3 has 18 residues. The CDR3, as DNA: TGTGCCAGCAGCTTAACAGCGGGGGGGCAGGTTGGGACAGATACGCAGTATTTT. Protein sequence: CASSLTAGGQVGTDTQYF.

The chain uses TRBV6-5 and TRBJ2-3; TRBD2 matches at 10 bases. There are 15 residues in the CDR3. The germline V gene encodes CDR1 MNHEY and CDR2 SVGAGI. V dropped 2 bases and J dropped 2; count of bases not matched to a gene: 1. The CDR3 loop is CASSYSGGVTDTQYF. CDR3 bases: TGTGCCAGCAGTTACAGCGGGGGGGTCACAGATACGCAGTATTTT.

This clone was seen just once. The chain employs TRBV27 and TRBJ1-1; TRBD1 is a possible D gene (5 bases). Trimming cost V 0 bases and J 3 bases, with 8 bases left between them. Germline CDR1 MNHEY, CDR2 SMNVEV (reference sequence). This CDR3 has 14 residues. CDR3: CASSLSGADTEAFF. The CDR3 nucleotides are TGTGCCAGCAGTTTATCAGGGGCCGACACTGAAGCTTTCTTT.

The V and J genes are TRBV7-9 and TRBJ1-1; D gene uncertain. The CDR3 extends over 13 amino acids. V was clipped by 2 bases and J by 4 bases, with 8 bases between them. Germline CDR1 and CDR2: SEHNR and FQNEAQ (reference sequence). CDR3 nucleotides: TGTGCCAGCAGCTTATATGCGACCACTGAAGCTTTCTTT. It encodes CASSLYATTEAFF.

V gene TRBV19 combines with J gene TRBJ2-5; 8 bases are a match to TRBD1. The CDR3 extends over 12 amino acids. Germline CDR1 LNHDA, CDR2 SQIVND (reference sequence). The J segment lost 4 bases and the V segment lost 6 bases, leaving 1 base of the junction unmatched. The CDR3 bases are TGTGCCAGTAGCCAGGGGGCAGAGACCCAGTACTTC. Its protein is CASSQGAETQYF.